The rows below give T cell receptor beta chains drawn from one sample of a study of CD8 T cells in Susac syndrome. TCRdb fed the immunoSEQ multiplex PCR reads into MiXCR, producing one record per CDR3 protein. The data hold some 200,000 distinct CDR3 sequences, with 90% to 95% observed a single time. The specimen sequenced was CD4+ T cells from PBMCs. Source of these receptors: a human donor with multiple sclerosis. The CDR3 runs from the conserved cysteine through the conserved F or W. Each record gives: J gene, clone size, D gene, V gene, CDR3 protein, CDR3 DNA. D genes are given only for firm matches. Clone sizes are given selectively: once, few, many, or a class where the clone is expanded.

>TRBJ1-2|-|-|TRBV3-1
CASSQVRQGSGYTF
TGTGCCAGCAGCCAAGTGCGCCAGGGTAGTGGCTACACCTTC
>TRBJ2-5|-|-|TRBV19
CASSMWRETQYF
TGTGCCAGTAGTATGTGGCGGGAGACCCAGTACTTC
>TRBJ1-2|once|-|TRBV25-1
CASSFGPSYGYTF
TGTGCCAGCAGTTTCGGACCGTCCTATGGCTACACCTTC
>TRBJ2-5|-|-|TRBV7-6
CASSLGASQETQYF
TGTGCCAGCAGCTTGGGAGCATCACAAGAGACCCAGTACTTC
>TRBJ2-3|-|-|TRBV20-1
CSAPGPGGADTQYF
TGCAGTGCTCCCGGCCCTGGAGGGGCAGATACGCAGTATTTT
>TRBJ2-1|once|TRBD2|TRBV19
CASSPQRGGRDEQFF
TGTGCCAGTAGTCCTCAGCGGGGGGGGCGAGATGAGCAGTTCTTC
>TRBJ1-2|-|-|TRBV28
CASRSGVAAPGYGYTF
TGTGCCAGCAGGTCGGGTGTGGCAGCTCCTGGCTATGGCTACACCTTC
>TRBJ2-2|-|-|TRBV20-1
CSARFASADTGELFF
TGCAGTGCTAGATTTGCTAGCGCAGACACCGGGGAGCTGTTTTTT
>TRBJ1-6|-|TRBD1|TRBV4-1
CASSQGQGDSPLHF
TGCGCCAGCAGCCAAGGACAGGGGGATTCACCCCTCCACTTT
>TRBJ1-2|-|-|TRBV12-5
CASGLGQKILPYGYTF
TGTGCTAGTGGTTTGGGACAGAAAATCCTCCCCTATGGCTACACCTTC
>TRBJ1-5|-|-|TRBV7-9
CASSLGGQNQPQHF
TGTGCCAGCAGCTTAGGGGGACAAAATCAGCCCCAGCATTTT
>TRBJ2-5|-|TRBD1|TRBV29-1
CSVTRTGQGRETQYF
TGCAGCGTTACCCGGACGGGACAGGGAAGAGAGACCCAGTACTTC
>TRBJ1-2|-|-|TRBV29-1
CSAGLWGYTF
TGCAGCGCGGGCCTATGGGGCTACACCTTC
>TRBJ2-5|-|-|TRBV19
CASSRAGNGETQYF
TGTGCCAGTAGCCGGGCGGGAAATGGAGAGACCCAGTACTTC
>TRBJ2-7|-|-|TRBV29-1
CSVGTPYEQYF
TGCAGCGTGGGGACACCCTACGAGCAGTACTTC
>TRBJ1-3|-|-|TRBV20-1
CSASSVLGFGNTIYF
TGCAGTGCTAGTTCGGTACTTGGTTTTGGAAACACCATATATTTT
>TRBJ2-7|-|-|TRBV20-1
CSAREPVTYEQYF
TGCAGTGCTAGAGAACCAGTCACCTACGAGCAGTACTTC
>TRBJ2-7|few|-|TRBV6-5
CASSYFHEQYF
TGTGCCAGCAGTTACTTTCACGAGCAGTACTTC
>TRBJ1-4|-|-|TRBV14
CASSLRSEKLFF
TGTGCCAGCAGCTTACGGAGCGAAAAACTGTTTTTT
>TRBJ2-1|-|-|TRBV12-3/TRBV12-4
CASTPQYGPTYNEQFF
TGTGCCAGCACCCCCCAATACGGGCCGACCTACAATGAGCAGTTCTTC
>TRBJ1-2|-|-|TRBV3-1
CASSRMVDSRNYGYTF
TGTGCCAGCAGCCGAATGGTGGACAGCCGTAACTATGGCTACACCTTC
>TRBJ2-7|-|TRBD2|TRBV9
CASSVGGGLYEQYF
TGTGCCAGCAGCGTAGGCGGGGGACTCTACGAGCAGTACTTC
>TRBJ2-3|-|-|TRBV12-3/TRBV12-4
CASRPYNTDTQYF
TGTGCCAGCAGACCCTACAACACAGATACGCAGTATTTT
>TRBJ2-3|-|TRBD1|TRBV2
CASRGQVRTDTQYF
TGTGCCAGCAGGGGACAGGTCCGGACAGATACGCAGTATTTT
>TRBJ2-3|once|-|TRBV3-1
CASSQPPTDTQYF
TGTGCCAGCAGCCAACCCCCCACAGATACGCAGTATTTT
>TRBJ2-1|-|-|TRBV7-2
CASSLAQSKGQFF
TGTGCCAGCAGCTTAGCGCAGTCGAAGGGGCAGTTCTTC
>TRBJ2-3|-|TRBD1|TRBV9
CASSVAGQGADTQYF
TGTGCCAGCAGCGTAGCTGGCCAGGGGGCTGATACGCAGTATTTT
>TRBJ2-3|-|TRBD2|TRBV6-4
CASRPGLASDTQYF
TGTGCCAGCAGGCCGGGACTAGCGTCAGATACGCAGTATTTT
>TRBJ2-1|-|-|TRBV7-2
CASSLAKGNEQFF
TGTGCCAGCAGCTTAGCAAAGGGCAATGAGCAGTTCTTC
>TRBJ2-6|-|-|TRBV20-1
CSASTGSGANVLTF
TGCAGTGCTAGTACAGGGTCTGGGGCCAACGTCCTGACTTTC
>TRBJ1-4|-|-|TRBV29-1
CSVDTRGEKLFF
TGCAGCGTTGACACGAGGGGTGAAAAACTGTTTTTT
>TRBJ2-1|-|-|TRBV30
CAWSVLVAYNEQFF
TGTGCCTGGAGTGTACTGGTTGCCTACAATGAGCAGTTCTTC